A single sample is the source of the 30 T cell receptor delta chains below, sequenced in a study of gamma-delta chains in newborns, infants, children. TCRdb reran clone calling via CATT on the reads. Altogether fewer than 5,000 delta-chain clones are present, roughly 35% being singletons, with the ten largest covering over 11%. The specimen sequenced was blood. Every receptor here comes from a child who received the measles vaccine.

There are a few counts of this clone. This sequence joins TRDV1 and TRDJ1; 13 nucleotides line up with TRDD3. V shed 2 bases, J shed 0 bases, and the junction held 15 bases outside the gene matches. This CDR3 has 21 residues. Per the germline V gene, CDR1 is TSWWSYY and CDR2 is QGS. The CDR3 loop is CALGESYEPTGGYAYTDKLIF. For the CDR3, the DNA is TGTGCTCTTGGGGAATCCTACGAACCAACTGGGGGATACGCCTACACCGATAAACTCATCTTT.

Only a few counts were recorded for this clone. The genes are TRDV3 and TRDJ2; 7 bases match TRDD3. CDR3 length: 17 amino acids. J was trimmed by 8 bases and V by 1 base; bases with no gene match: 19. Per germline, CDR1 TVYSNPD and CDR2 GDNSRS (reference sequence). The CDR3 nucleotides are TGTGCCTTTAATTTCCCGCAACGAGGGGGATCAGCGGCACAACTCTTCTTT. This translates into CAFNFPQRGGSAAQLFF. Based on the CDR3 plus reference TRDV3 and TRDJ2, the full variable domain is CDKVTQSSPDQTVASGSEVVLLCTYDTVYSNPDLFWYRIRPDYSFQFVFYGDNSRSEGADFTQGRFSVKHILTQKAFHLVISPVRTEDSATYYCAFNFPQRGGSAAQLFFGKGTQLIVEP.

As to this clone: The junction departs from the called germline gene at one end, perhaps through a read error. Within the sample, other DNA sequences also encode this same CDR3. The chain employs TRDV1 and TRDJ1; 9 bases are a match to TRDD2. Germline V gene lookup returns CDR1 TSWWSYY and CDR2 QGS. CDR3 length equals 20 residues. The CDR3 DNA sequence: TGTGCCCTTGGGGAACTGATACCTTCCTACGGTGGGGGTTACACCGATAAACTCATCTTT. The encoded protein is CALGELIPSYGGGYTDKLIF.

Of note for this clone: Compared with germline, one end of the junction differs, possibly owing to a read error. The J gene is TRDJ1, the V gene TRDV1, with 12 bases identical to TRDD3. The CDR3 length is 28 residues. Germline values: CDR1 TSWWSYY, CDR2 QGS. CDR3 residues: CALGEVSPPHAGYWGIPKRVVYTDRLIF. CDR3 DNA sequence: TGTGCTCTTGGGGAAGTATCCCCTCCTCATGCAGGGTACTGGGGGATACCAAAGAGGGTGGTTTACACCGATAGACTCATCTTT.

This clone appeared a few times. V usage is TRDV2 and J usage is TRDJ3; the match to TRDD3 covers 7 bases. The CDR3 is made up of 17 amino acids. CDR1 and CDR2 from the germline V gene are GEAIGNYY and EKD. V lost 6 bases, J lost 0 bases, and 7 bases stayed unmatched. CDR3 residues: CACTGATSSWDTRQMFF. In DNA form, the CDR3 reads TGTGCCTGTACTGGGGCTACCAGCTCCTGGGACACCCGACAGATGTTTTTC.

This clone has just a few counts. A clone one base away is much larger, so this may be a read error. V and J are TRDV3 and TRDJ1, with 7 nucleotides matching TRDD3. Germline CDR1 TVYSNPD, CDR2 GDNSRS (reference sequence). The V segment lost 0 bases and the J segment 0 bases; nucleotides outside the gene matches: 19. The CDR3 is 19 residues long. The CDR3 DNA is TGTGCCTTTAGACTCGGTTACTGGGGATCTAGACGCTACACCGATAAACTCATCTTT. Its translation: CAFRLGYWGSRRYTDKLIF.

Of note for this clone: A much larger clone lies a single base off, so this may be a read error. The chain employs TRDV1 and TRDJ1; maybe TRDD3 (6 bases). The CDR3 extends over 21 amino acids. Per the germline V gene, CDR1 is TSWWSYY and CDR2 is QGS. The CDR3 bases are TGTGCTCTTGAGGAACTCCGGGGGAAACTACGTACGAGGATTGAGTCCGATAAACTCATCTTT. This codes for CALEELRGKLRTRIESDKLIF.

In DNA form, the CDR3 reads TGTGCTCTTGGGGAACTAGTAGAAGACCCTGCCTTCCTTTTACCGTACTGGGGGATCGCGACGGGGGGGCCTTACACCGATAAACTCATCTTT. Its protein product is CALGELVEDPAFLLPYWGIATGGPYTDKLIF. This chain links TRDV1 with TRDJ1, with 10 nucleotides matching TRDD3. Unmatched junction bases numbered 46, after V lost 0 bases and J lost 0 bases. The CDR3 is 31 residues long. Germline CDR1 is TSWWSYY and CDR2 is QGS.

The V gene is TRDV1, the J gene TRDJ1, with D perhaps matching TRDD3 (5 bases). V was shortened by 3 bases and J by 11 bases, with 13 bases between the two germline ends. Germline V gives CDR1 TSWWSYY, CDR2 QGS. CDR3 size: 12 residues. In DNA form, the CDR3 reads TGTGCTCTTGGGGACTTATACGGGCCCCTCATCTTT. Amino acid sequence: CALGDLYGPLIF.

The CDR3 DNA reads as TGTGCTCTTGGGGAACTAGGACCGTGGGGGATATCCCACAGAGGGAAACTCATCTTT. Translation gives CALGELGPWGISHRGKLIF. V gene TRDV1 combines with J gene TRDJ1; 9 nucleotides agree with TRDD3. V gave up 0 bases and J gave up 8 bases; unmatched junction bases: 19. From germline, CDR1 is TSWWSYY and CDR2 QGS. CDR3 length: 19 amino acids.

This rearrangement joins TRDV3 to TRDJ1; 9 bases are a match to TRDD3. The CDR3 extends over 16 amino acids. After removal of 3 bases from V and 4 bases from J, the junction contained 15 bases not matched to a gene. Germline-derived CDR1 and CDR2 are TVYSNPD and GDNSRS (reference sequence). In DNA form, the CDR3 reads TGTGCCTTGGTTCAGCCTTCTGGGGGATTGAGCGATAAACTCATCTTT. Residues: CALVQPSGGLSDKLIF.

By its share, this clone is medium-sized. The rearrangement links TRDV1 to TRDJ1; 9 nucleotides align to TRDD3. After removal of 1 base from V and 4 bases from J, the junction contained 19 bases not matched to a gene. The CDR3 has 20 amino acids. Per germline, CDR1 TSWWSYY and CDR2 QGS. CDR3 DNA: TGTGCTCTTGGGGAACGCCCCTCTCCCCGTACTGGGGGAGTATTCGATAAACTCATCTTT. Its translation: CALGERPSPRTGGVFDKLIF.

In this sample, this clone is medium-sized. This specimen includes other DNA sequences encoding the same CDR3. The chain combines TRDV1 with TRDJ1; 10 bases are a match to TRDD3. In germline, CDR1 is TSWWSYY, CDR2 QGS. The CDR3 covers 20 residues. The ends lost 2 bases at V and 0 bases at J; junction bases unmatched: 15. CDR3 sequence: CALGEGSGILGDLDTDKLIF. CDR3 nucleotides: TGTGCTCTTGGGGAAGGGTCTGGCATACTGGGGGATCTCGACACCGATAAACTCATCTTT.

The chain employs TRDV3 and TRDJ1; TRDD3 aligns across 7 bases. This CDR3 has 20 residues. Germline V gene sequence: CDR1 TVYSNPD, CDR2 GDNSRS (reference sequence). The trim removed 3 bases at V and 0 bases at J, leaving 25 bases unmatched. As DNA, the CDR3 is TGTGCCTTCCTACTACAGCACAGGTGTACTGGGGTGTCGTACACCGATAAACTCATCTTT. As protein: CAFLLQHRCTGVSYTDKLIF.

The sample holds a few counts of this clone. The chain uses TRDV1 and TRDJ1; 11 positions agree with TRDD3. The V gene end was trimmed by 0 bases and the J gene end by 6 bases; junction bases not matched to a gene: 21. Per germline, CDR1 TSWWSYY and CDR2 QGS. The CDR3 has 21 residues. The CDR3 DNA reads as TGTGCTCTTGGGGAACTATTAGCCCCACTTCCTACATGGGGGATACGGAATAAACTCATCTTT. Its protein product is CALGELLAPLPTWGIRNKLIF.

The chain links TRDV1 to TRDJ1, with 10 positions matching TRDD3. Trimming took 1 base from V and 2 from J; bases not matched to a gene: 37. Germline lookup yields CDR1 TSWWSYY and CDR2 QGS. This CDR3 is 27 amino acids long. As DNA, the CDR3 is TGTGCTCTTGGGGAACGCCGAAAAGGGAGGCTTGGTTGTACTGGGGGATGGTGTCACCCGGGGACCGATAAACTCATCTTT. Translating it yields CALGERRKGRLGCTGGWCHPGTDKLIF.

The chain carries TRDV2 and TRDJ1, with 8 bases identical to TRDD3. The germline CDR1 and CDR2 sequences are GEAIGNYY and EKD. Germline trimming cut 7 bases from V and 6 bases from J; bases unmatched to any gene: 9. There are 13 residues in the CDR3. The CDR3 here is CACVSWGRNKLIF. CDR3 in DNA: TGTGCCTGCGTTTCCTGGGGGAGAAATAAACTCATCTTT.

This clone is medium-sized (0.01 to 0.1%) in the sample. This sequence joins TRDV1 and TRDJ1; D gene unclear. The CDR3 runs to 15 residues. Germline loops: CDR1 TSWWSYY, CDR2 QGS. Trimming removed 9 bases at V and 1 base at J, with 18 bases between. The CDR3 reads CALAPLYRGTDKLIF. The CDR3, as DNA: TGTGCTCTCGCTCCGCTCTACCGGGGCACCGATAAACTCATCTTT.

This clone was recorded a few times. Since a far larger clone is one base different, this is likely a read error. This chain's CDR3 is CACRGERWGTTDKLIF. The CDR3 nucleotides are TGTGCCTGTAGAGGTGAAAGATGGGGGACCACCGATAAACTCATCTTT. V usage is TRDV3 and J usage is TRDJ1, with TRDD3 matching over 7 bases. Germline CDR1 and CDR2: TVYSNPD and GDNSRS (reference sequence). The trim removed 4 bases at V and 1 base at J, leaving 15 bases unmatched. The CDR3 is made up of 16 amino acids.

Of note for this clone: Within the sample, other DNA sequences also encode this same CDR3. This sequence joins TRDV1 and TRDJ1, with 11 bases fitting TRDD3. CDR3 length equals 18 residues. Trimming cost V 0 bases and J 3 bases; bases outside gene matches: 9. The V gene's germline CDR1 is TSWWSYY and CDR2 QGS. The CDR3 reads CALGELSLRWGIPDKLIF. CDR3 coding DNA: TGTGCTCTTGGGGAACTAAGTCTACGCTGGGGGATACCCGATAAACTCATCTTT.

V gene TRDV1 combines with J gene TRDJ1; D possibly corresponds to TRDD3 (6 bases). CDR3 size: 20 residues. The V and J ends lost 2 bases and 4 bases respectively, with 29 bases between them. The germline V gene has CDR1 TSWWSYY and CDR2 QGS. CDR3 residues: CALGEIKYLYLGNTLDKLIF. CDR3 sequence (DNA): TGTGCTCTTGGGGAAATAAAATACCTATACCTGGGGAATACGCTCGATAAACTCATCTTT.

DNA of the CDR3: TGTGCTCTTGGGGAGCTGCCTTCCTACGTGGAGGCCACCGATAAACTCATCTTT. Protein product: CALGELPSYVEATDKLIF. The chain recombines TRDV1 with TRDJ1; 9 bases match TRDD2. This CDR3 spans 18 amino acids. In germline, CDR1 is TSWWSYY, CDR2 QGS. V lost 3 bases and J lost 1; bases outside the gene matches: 12.

This clone has just a few counts. With a far larger clone one base away, a read error is the likely cause. At the DNA level, this CDR3 is encoded by other sequences in the same sample as well. The chain couples TRDV1 to TRDJ1, with TRDD2 matching 9 bases. The CDR3 runs to 20 residues. Germline V CDR1 and CDR2: TSWWSYY, QGS. The CDR3: CALGELSLPTGDCFCDKLIF. The CDR3 DNA reads as TGCGCTCTTGGGGAACTCAGCCTTCCTACGGGGGATTGCTTCTGCGATAAACTCATCTTT.

In this sample, this clone turned up a few times. This rearrangement joins TRDV1 to TRDJ3; 8 nucleotides agree with TRDD3. Trimming cost V 5 bases and J 0 bases; bases outside gene matches: 18. CDR1 is TSWWSYY, CDR2 QGS, per germline. The length of the CDR3 is 22 residues. The DNA for the CDR3 is TGTGCTCTTGGGTTACAACGGGGGGATATGCTTCCTTACTCCTGGGACACCCGACAGATGTTTTTC. Translated: CALGLQRGDMLPYSWDTRQMFF.

This clone is labeled as medium-sized. This chain links TRDV2 with TRDJ1; 10 bases align to TRDD3. The CDR3 has 16 residues. The germline gives CDR1 GEAIGNYY, CDR2 EKD. With 0 bases clipped from V and 2 bases from J, the junction kept 5 bases outside the gene matches. CDR3 DNA sequence: TGTGCCTGTGACACCGTACTGGGGGATTCAACCGATAAACTCATCTTT. This gives the protein CACDTVLGDSTDKLIF.

This clone is termed medium-sized. The chain uses TRDV1 and TRDJ1, with D perhaps matching TRDD3 (6 bases). The CDR3 is 18 amino acids. Trimming cost V 3 bases and J 0 bases, with 20 bases left between them. CDR1 and CDR2 (germline): TSWWSYY, QGS. The CDR3, as DNA: TGTGCTCTTGGGGATCTCTTGGGGGTGGTCCTCAACACCGATAAACTCATCTTT. This gives the protein CALGDLLGVVLNTDKLIF.

This clone ranks as medium-sized (0.01 to 0.1%). In the same sample, other DNA sequences code for this CDR3. The J gene is TRDJ1, the V gene TRAV29/DV5; 9 bases are a match to TRDD3. Germline lookup yields CDR1 NSMFDY and CDR2 ISSIKDK. V dropped 5 bases and J dropped 0; count of bases not matched to a gene: 23. The CDR3 loop spans 20 amino acids. CDR3 nucleotide sequence: TGTGCAGCGACCACCTTGTGGGGATACGACGCGCCTTCGTACACCGATAAACTCATCTTT. Protein: CAATTLWGYDAPSYTDKLIF.

This clone has more than one count but fewer than ten. The V call is TRDV3, the J call TRDJ1, with 8 bases aligning to TRDD3. Germline V lookup: CDR1 TVYSNPD, CDR2 GDNSRS (reference sequence). There are 18 residues in the CDR3. With 3 bases clipped from V and 0 bases from J, the junction kept 18 bases outside the gene matches. CDR3 DNA: TGTGCCTTCCCTTCGTCCCCGTACTGGGGGTCCCACACCGATAAACTCATCTTT. Translation gives CAFPSSPYWGSHTDKLIF.

V usage is TRDV3 and J usage is TRDJ1; weak D call: TRDD2 (8 bases). The CDR3 has 19 residues. Germline V gene sequence: CDR1 TVYSNPD, CDR2 GDNSRS (reference sequence). V was trimmed by 2 bases and J by 2 bases, leaving 30 bases between them. The CDR3 sequence is CAFLFLRLGISFPTDKLIF. As DNA, the CDR3 is TGTGCCTTTCTCTTCCTACGGCTGGGGATAAGTTTCCCAACCGATAAACTCATCTTT.

V usage is TRDV1 and J usage is TRDJ1, with TRDD3 matching 9 bases. CDR1 and CDR2 (germline): TSWWSYY, QGS. Unmatched junction bases numbered 28, after V lost 2 bases and J lost 0 bases. CDR3 length equals 24 residues. The CDR3 region is CALGEGRSALEITGGLGHTDKLIF. DNA for the CDR3: TGTGCTCTTGGGGAAGGTAGATCCGCATTAGAAATTACTGGGGGACTAGGACACACCGATAAACTCATCTTT.